These 3 T cell receptor beta chains originate from one sample sequenced in a study of blood T cell repertoires in COVID-19. Method: immunoSEQ multiplex PCR; TCRdb's copy keeps in-frame clones and lacks some. In the table there are tens of thousands of clones, around 86% of which are singletons. The sample comprised peripheral blood. The origin of the receptors is a man aged 45-65 years with active or convalescent COVID-19.

This chain uses TRBV2 with TRBJ2-1, with D hard to call. The CDR3 has 12 amino acids. Deletions cut 3 bases from V and 4 bases from J, with 4 bases between. The germline gives CDR1 SNHLY, CDR2 FYNNEI. CDR3: CASSDGYNEQFF. The CDR3 bases are TGTGCCAGCAGTGACGGGTACAATGAGCAGTTCTTC.

J is TRBJ2-3 and V is TRBV2; 7 bases line up with TRBD2. This CDR3 comprises 15 residues. CDR1 is SNHLY, CDR2 FYNNEI, per germline. J lost 3 bases, V lost 3 bases, and 6 bases had no gene match. CDR3 residues: CASSEGGGVTDTQYF. The CDR3 DNA reads as TGTGCCAGCAGTGAGGGCGGGGGAGTAACAGATACGCAGTATTTT.

V is TRBV6-5 and J is TRBJ2-7, with 12 bases lining up with TRBD2. Germline values: CDR1 MNHEY, CDR2 SVGAGI. V lost 10 bases to trimming and J lost 7 bases; unmatched junction nucleotides: 11. CDR3 length equals 14 residues. CDR3 sequence (DNA): TGTGCCACGGGTACTAGCGGGGGGTTGGGGGAGCAGTACTTC. It yields the protein CATGTSGGLGEQYF.